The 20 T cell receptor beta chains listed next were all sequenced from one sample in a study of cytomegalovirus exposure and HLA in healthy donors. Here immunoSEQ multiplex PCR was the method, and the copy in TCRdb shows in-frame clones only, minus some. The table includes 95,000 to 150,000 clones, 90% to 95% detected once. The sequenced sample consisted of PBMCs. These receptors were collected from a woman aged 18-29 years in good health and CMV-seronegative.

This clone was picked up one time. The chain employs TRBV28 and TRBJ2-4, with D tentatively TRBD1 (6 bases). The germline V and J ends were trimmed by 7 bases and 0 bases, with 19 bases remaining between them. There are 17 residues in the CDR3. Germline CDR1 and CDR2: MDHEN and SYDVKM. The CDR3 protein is CASTPGMATGAKNIQYF. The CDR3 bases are TGTGCCAGCACCCCTGGGATGGCGACAGGAGCCAAAAACATTCAGTACTTC.

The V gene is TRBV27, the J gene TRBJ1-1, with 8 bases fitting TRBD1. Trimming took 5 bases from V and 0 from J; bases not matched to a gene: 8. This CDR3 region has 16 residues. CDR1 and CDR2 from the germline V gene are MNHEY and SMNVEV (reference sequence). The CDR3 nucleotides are TGTGCCAGCAGTCTCCTCAGGGGGCCTTTGAACACTGAAGCTTTCTTT. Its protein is CASSLLRGPLNTEAFF.

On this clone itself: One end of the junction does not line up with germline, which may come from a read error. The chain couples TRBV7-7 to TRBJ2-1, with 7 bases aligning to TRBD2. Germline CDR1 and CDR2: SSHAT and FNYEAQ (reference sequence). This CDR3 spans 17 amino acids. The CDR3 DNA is TGTGCTAGCAGGTTGAGGGTAGCGGGTACCTCCTACAATGAGCAGTTCTTC. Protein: CASRLRVAGTSYNEQFF.

The CDR3 sequence is CASSNSPSTDTQYF. Here the CDR3 DNA reads TGCGCCAGCAGCAACAGTCCTAGCACAGATACGCAGTATTTT. This chain connects TRBV4-1 to TRBJ2-3; unclear D gene. Looked up from germline, CDR1 is MGHRA and CDR2 is YSYEKL. This CDR3 contains 14 residues. Trimming cost V 5 bases and J 0 bases, with 9 bases left between them.

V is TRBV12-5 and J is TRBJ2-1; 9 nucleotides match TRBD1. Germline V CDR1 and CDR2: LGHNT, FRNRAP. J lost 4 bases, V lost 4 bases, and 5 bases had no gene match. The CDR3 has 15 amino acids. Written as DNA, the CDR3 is TGTGCTAGTGGTTCTCCGGGACAGGGATACAATGAGCAGTTCTTC. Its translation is CASGSPGQGYNEQFF.

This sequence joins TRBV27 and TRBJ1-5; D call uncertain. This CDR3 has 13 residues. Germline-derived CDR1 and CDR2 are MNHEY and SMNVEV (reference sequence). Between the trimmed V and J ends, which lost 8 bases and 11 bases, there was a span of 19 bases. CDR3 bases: TGTGCCAGCGCTATAACTAGTACGACCTCCCAGCATTTT. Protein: CASAITSTTSQHF.

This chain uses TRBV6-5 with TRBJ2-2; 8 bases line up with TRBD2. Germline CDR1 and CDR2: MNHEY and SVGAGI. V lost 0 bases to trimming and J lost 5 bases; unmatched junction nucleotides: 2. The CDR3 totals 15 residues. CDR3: CASSYSPSGTGELFF. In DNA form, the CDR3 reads TGTGCCAGCAGTTACTCTCCTAGCGGGACCGGGGAGCTGTTTTTT.

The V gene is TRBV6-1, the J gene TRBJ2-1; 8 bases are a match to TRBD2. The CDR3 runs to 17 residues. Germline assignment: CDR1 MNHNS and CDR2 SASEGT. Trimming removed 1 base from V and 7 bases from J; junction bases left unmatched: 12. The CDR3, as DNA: TGTGCCAGCAGTGAAGTAGCGGGCGGGAGGCCCTTGAATGAGCAGTTCTTC. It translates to CASSEVAGGRPLNEQFF.

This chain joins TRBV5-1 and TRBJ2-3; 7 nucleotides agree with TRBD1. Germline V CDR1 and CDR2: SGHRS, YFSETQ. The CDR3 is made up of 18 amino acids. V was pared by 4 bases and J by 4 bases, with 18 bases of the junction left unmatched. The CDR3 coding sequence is TGCGCCAGCAGCGTAGGGGGCCGCTACAGGGAGCCCTCAGATACGCAGTATTTT. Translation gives CASSVGGRYREPSDTQYF.

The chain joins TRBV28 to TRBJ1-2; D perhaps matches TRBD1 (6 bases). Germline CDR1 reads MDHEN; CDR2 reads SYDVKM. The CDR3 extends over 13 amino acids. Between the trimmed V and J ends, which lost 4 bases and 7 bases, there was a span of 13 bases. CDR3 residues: CASSSAGAVGYTF. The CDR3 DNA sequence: TGTGCCAGCAGTTCCGCAGGGGCGGTTGGCTACACCTTC.

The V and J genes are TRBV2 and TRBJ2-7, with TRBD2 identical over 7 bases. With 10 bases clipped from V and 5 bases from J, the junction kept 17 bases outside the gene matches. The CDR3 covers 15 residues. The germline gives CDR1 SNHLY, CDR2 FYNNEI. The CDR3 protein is CATTWGGVITDEQYF. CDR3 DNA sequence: TGTGCCACAACATGGGGGGGGGTCATAACGGACGAGCAGTACTTC. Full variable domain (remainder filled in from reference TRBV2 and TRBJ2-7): EPEVTQTPSHQVTQMGQEVILRCVPISNHLYFYWYRQILGQKVEFLVSFYNNEISEKSEIFDDQFSVERPDGSNFTLKIRSTKLEDSAMYFCATTWGGVITDEQYFGPGTRLTVT.

The CDR3 region is CASSPSWANYGYTF. The CDR3 DNA reads as TGTGCCAGCAGCCCCAGTTGGGCCAACTATGGCTACACCTTC. The chain combines TRBV13 with TRBJ1-2, with unresolved D. Germline V gene sequence: CDR1 PRHDT, CDR2 FYEKMQ (reference sequence). V was cut by 5 bases and J by 2 bases, with 12 bases left in between. The CDR3 sequence is 14 residues long. Looking up the rest from reference TRBV13 and TRBJ1-2 gives the full variable domain: AAGVIQSPRHLIKEKRETATLKCYPIPRHDTVYWYQQGPGQDPQFLISFYEKMQSDKGSIPDRFSAQQFSDYHSELNMSSLELGDSALYFCASSPSWANYGYTFGSGTRLTVV.

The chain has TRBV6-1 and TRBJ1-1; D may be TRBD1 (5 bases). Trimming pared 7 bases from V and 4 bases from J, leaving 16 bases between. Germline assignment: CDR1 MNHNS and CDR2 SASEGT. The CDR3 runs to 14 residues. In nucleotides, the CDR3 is TGTGCCAGCACTACTTCCAGGGTTATCACTGAAGCTTTCTTT. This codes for CASTTSRVITEAFF.

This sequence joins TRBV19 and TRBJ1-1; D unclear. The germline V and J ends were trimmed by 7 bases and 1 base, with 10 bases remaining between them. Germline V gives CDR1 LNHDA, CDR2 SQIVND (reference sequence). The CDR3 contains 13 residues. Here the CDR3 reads CASMQAQNTEAFF. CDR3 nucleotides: TGTGCCAGTATGCAGGCTCAGAACACTGAAGCTTTCTTT.

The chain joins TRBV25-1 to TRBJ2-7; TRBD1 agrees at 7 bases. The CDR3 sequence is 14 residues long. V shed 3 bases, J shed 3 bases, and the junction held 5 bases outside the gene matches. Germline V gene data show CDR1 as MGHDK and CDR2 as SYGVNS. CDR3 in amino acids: CASSDPGQVYEQYF. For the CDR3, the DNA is TGTGCCAGCAGTGACCCTGGACAGGTCTACGAGCAGTACTTC.

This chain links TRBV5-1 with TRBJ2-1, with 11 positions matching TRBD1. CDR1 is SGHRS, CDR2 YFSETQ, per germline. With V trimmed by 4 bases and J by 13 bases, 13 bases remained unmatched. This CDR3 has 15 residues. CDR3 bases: TGCGCCAGCAGCCAGGACAGGGGGCCCGGCAAACCACAGTTCTTC. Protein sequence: CASSQDRGPGKPQFF.

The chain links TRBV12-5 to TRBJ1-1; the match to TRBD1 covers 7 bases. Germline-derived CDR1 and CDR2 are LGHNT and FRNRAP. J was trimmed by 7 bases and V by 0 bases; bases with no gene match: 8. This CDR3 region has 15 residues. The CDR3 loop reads CASGLVQGRLVEAFF. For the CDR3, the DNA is TGTGCTAGTGGTTTGGTACAGGGGAGGCTGGTTGAAGCTTTCTTT.

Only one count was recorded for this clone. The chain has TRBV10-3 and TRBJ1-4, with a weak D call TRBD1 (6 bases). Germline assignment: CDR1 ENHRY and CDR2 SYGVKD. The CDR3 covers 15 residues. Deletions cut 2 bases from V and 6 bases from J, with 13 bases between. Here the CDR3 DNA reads TGTGCCATCAGTGAGGAACAGGGTTATGATGAAAAACTGTTTTTT. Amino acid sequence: CAISEEQGYDEKLFF.

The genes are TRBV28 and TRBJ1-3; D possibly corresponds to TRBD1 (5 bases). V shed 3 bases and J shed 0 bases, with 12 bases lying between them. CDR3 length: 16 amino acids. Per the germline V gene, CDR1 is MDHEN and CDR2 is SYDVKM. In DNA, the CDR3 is TGTGCCAGCAGTTTTGTCCCGGACAACTCTGGAAACACCATATATTTT. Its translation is CASSFVPDNSGNTIYF.

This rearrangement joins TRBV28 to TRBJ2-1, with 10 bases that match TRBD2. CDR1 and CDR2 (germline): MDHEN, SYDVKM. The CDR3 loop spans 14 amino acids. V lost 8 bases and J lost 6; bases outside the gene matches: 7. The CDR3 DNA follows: TGTGCCAGCGTCTGGGCTAGCGGGGGCAATGAGCAGTTCTTC. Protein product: CASVWASGGNEQFF.